This T cell receptor (beta chain) originates from a study of blood T cells in healthy people across ages. A remark on this clonotype: Its antigen is undetermined. The junction departs from the called germline gene at one end, perhaps through a read error.

Extractions gave at least 6 micrograms of total RNA per sample. Using a J-beta primer mix together with a sample-barcoded 5' primer, a second PCR was run for roughly 7 to 12 cycles. TCRdb redid the calling of the 5' RACE reads with MiXCR, one entry per CDR3 protein. This sample carries approximately 1.5 million distinct CDR3 sequences, 35% to 45% of them seen once, and the ten largest clones take over 3.5%. Germline V gene sequence: CDR1 SGHVS, CDR2 FQNEAQ. The CDR3 length is 16 residues. General study points: Those diversity estimates obtained from one million T cells were thought to be underestimates.

This chain connects TRBV7-8 to TRBJ1-6; possibly TRBD1 for D (6 bases). This receptor was identified in a woman aged 18-29 years in good health. The sequencing input was blood. CDR3 bases: TGTGTCAGCATCCATGGGGAACAGGGTTTAGGGTCACCCCTCCACTTT. Translation gives CVSIHGEQGLGSPLHF.